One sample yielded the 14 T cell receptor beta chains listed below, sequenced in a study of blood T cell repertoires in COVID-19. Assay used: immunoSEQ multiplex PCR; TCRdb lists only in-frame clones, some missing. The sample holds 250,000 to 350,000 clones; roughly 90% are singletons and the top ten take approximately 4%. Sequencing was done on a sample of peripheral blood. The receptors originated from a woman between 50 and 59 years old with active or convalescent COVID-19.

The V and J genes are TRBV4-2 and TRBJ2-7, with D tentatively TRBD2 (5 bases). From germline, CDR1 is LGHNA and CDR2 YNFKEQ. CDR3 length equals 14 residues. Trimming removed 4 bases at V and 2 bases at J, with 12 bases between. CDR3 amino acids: CASSPRAAAYEQYF. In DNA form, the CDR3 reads TGTGCCAGCAGCCCGAGGGCTGCAGCCTACGAGCAGTACTTC.

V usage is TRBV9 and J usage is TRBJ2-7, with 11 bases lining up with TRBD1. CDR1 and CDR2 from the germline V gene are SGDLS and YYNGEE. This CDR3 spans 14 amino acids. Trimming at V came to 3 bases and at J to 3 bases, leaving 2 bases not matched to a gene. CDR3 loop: CASSGTGGRYEQYF. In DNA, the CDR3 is TGTGCCAGCAGCGGGACAGGGGGCCGCTACGAGCAGTACTTC.

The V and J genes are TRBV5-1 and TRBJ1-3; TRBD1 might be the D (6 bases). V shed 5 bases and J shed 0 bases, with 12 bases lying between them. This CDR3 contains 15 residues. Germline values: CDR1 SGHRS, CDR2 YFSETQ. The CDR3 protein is CASSAGEVSGNTIYF. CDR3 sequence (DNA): TGCGCCAGCAGTGCAGGGGAAGTCTCTGGAAACACCATATATTTT. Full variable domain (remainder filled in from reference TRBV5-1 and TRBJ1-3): KAGVTQTPRYLIKTRGQQVTLSCSPISGHRSVSWYQQTPGQGLQFLFEYFSETQRNKGNFPGRFSGRQFSNSRSEMNVSTLELGDSALYLCASSAGEVSGNTIYFGEGSWLTVV.

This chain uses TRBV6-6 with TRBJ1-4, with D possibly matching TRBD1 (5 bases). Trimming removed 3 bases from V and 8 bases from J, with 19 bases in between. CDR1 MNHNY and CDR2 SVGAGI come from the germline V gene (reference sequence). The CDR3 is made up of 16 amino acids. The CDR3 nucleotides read TGTGCCAGCAGTTATACCCCAGGTGAAACAGGAGAAAAACTGTTTTTT. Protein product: CASSYTPGETGEKLFF.

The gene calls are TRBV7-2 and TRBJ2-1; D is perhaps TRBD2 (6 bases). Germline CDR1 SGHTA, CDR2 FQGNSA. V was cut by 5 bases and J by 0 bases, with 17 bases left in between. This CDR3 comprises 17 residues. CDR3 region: CASSPGMGGGSYNEQFF. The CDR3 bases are TGTGCCAGCAGCCCTGGAATGGGGGGTGGCTCCTACAATGAGCAGTTCTTC.

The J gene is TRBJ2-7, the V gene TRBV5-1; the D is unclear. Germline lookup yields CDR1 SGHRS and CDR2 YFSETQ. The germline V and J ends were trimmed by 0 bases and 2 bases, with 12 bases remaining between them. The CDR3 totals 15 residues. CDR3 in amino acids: CASSLVDSWAYEQYF. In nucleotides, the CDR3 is TGCGCCAGCAGCTTGGTAGACTCCTGGGCCTACGAGCAGTACTTC.

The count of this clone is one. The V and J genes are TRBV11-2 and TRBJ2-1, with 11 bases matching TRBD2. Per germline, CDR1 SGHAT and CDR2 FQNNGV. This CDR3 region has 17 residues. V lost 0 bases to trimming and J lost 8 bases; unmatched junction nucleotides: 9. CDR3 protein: CASSLEPTSGRPYEQFF. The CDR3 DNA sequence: TGTGCCAGCAGCTTAGAACCCACTAGCGGGAGACCCTATGAGCAGTTCTTC. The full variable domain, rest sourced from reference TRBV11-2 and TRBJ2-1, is EAGVAQSPRYKIIEKRQSVAFWCNPISGHATLYWYQQILGQGPKLLIQFQNNGVVDDSQLPKDRFSAERLKGVDSTLKIQPAKLEDSAVYLCASSLEPTSGRPYEQFFGPGTRLTVL.

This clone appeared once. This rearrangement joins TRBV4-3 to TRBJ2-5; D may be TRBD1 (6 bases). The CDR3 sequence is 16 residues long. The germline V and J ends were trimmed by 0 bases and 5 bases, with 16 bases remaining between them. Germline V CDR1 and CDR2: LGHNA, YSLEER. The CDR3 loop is CASSQDAGTGSETQYF. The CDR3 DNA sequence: TGCGCCAGCAGCCAAGATGCCGGAACAGGGAGCGAGACCCAGTACTTC.

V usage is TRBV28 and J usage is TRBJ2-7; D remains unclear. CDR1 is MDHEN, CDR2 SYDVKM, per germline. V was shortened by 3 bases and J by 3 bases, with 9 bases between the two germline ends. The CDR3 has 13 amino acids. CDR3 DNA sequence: TGTGCCAGCAGTTTGGAGAGTGACTACGAGCAGTACTTC. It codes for CASSLESDYEQYF. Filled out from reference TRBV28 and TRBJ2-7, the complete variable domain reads DVKVTQSSRYLVKRTGEKVFLECVQDMDHENMFWYRQDPGLGLRLIYFSYDVKMKEKGDIPEGYSVSREKKERFSLILESASTNQTSMYLCASSLESDYEQYFGPGTRLTVT.

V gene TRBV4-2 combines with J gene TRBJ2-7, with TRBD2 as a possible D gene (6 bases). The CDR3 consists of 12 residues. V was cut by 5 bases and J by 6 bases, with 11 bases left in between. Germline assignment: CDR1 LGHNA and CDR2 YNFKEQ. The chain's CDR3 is CASSSPGGEQYF. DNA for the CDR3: TGTGCCAGCAGCTCGCCCGGGGGCGAGCAGTACTTC.

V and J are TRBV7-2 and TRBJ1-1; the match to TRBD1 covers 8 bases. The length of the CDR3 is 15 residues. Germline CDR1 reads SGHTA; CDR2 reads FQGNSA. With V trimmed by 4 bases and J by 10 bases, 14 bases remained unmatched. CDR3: CASSYVVSNRGVAFF. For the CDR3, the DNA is TGTGCCAGCAGCTACGTAGTTAGTAACAGGGGGGTAGCTTTCTTT.

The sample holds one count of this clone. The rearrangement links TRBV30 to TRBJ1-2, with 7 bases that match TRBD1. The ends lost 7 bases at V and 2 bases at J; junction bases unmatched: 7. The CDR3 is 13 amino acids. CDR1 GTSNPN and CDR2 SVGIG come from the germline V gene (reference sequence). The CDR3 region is CAFRQGQNYGYTF. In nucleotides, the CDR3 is TGTGCCTTCCGACAGGGCCAAAACTATGGCTACACCTTC. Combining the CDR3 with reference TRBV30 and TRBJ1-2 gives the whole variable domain SQTIHQWPATLVQPVGSPLSLECTVEGTSNPNLYWYRQAAGRGLQLLFYSVGIGQISSEVPQNLSASRPQDRQFILSSKKLLLSDSGFYLCAFRQGQNYGYTFGSGTRLTVV.

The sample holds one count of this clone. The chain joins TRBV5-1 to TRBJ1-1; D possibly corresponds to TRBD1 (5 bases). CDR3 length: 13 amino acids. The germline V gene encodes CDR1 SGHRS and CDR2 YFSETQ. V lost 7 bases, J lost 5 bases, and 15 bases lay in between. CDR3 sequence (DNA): TGCGCCAGCCGGCGGGGGGAGGGTACTGAAGCTTTCTTT. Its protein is CASRRGEGTEAFF.

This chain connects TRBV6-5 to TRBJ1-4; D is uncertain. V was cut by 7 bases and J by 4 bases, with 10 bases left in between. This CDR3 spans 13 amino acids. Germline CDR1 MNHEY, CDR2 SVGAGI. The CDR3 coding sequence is TGTGCCAGCAATAGACGGGATAATGAAAAACTGTTTTTT. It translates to CASNRRDNEKLFF.